This TCR beta chain came from a study of blood T cell repertoires in COVID-19. Study overall: Acute and convalescent COVID-19 specimens originated in the United States, Italy and Spain. The analysed material was cDNA or gDNA that came from T cells, B-cell-depleted T cells, or PBMCs.

As originally analysed: Reference gene primer amplification gave estimated nucleated cell counts. Assay: immunoSEQ multiplex PCR; the TCRdb copy retains only in-frame clones and omits some. For V, J and clone size, that table is used; D and trimming come from the DNA. The sample carries about 170,000 clones, more than 75% recorded once. The TCR comes from a young man with active or convalescent COVID-19. Sequences were obtained from peripheral blood.

The CDR3 bases are TGCAGCGTCGGCGTACGCGGCAGTCGCACTGAAGCTTTCTTT. Protein product: CSVGVRGSRTEAFF. The chain employs TRBV29-1 and TRBJ1-1; D is unclear. There are 14 residues in the CDR3. V gave up 6 bases and J gave up 4 bases, with 18 bases separating them. Germline V CDR1 and CDR2: SQVTM, ANQGSEA.